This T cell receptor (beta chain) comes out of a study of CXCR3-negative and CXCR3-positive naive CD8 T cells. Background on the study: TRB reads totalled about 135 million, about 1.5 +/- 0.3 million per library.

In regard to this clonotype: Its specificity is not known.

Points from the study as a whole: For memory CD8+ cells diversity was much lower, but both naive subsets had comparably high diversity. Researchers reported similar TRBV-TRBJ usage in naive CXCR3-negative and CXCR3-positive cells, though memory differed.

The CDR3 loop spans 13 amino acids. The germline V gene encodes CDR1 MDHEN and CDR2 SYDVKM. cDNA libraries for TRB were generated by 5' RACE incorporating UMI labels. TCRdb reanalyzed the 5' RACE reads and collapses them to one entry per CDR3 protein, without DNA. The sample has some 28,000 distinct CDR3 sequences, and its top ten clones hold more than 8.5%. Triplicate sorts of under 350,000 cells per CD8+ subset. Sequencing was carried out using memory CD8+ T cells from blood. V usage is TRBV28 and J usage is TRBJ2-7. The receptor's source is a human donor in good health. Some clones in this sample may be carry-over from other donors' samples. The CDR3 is CDSSEKDSYEQYF.